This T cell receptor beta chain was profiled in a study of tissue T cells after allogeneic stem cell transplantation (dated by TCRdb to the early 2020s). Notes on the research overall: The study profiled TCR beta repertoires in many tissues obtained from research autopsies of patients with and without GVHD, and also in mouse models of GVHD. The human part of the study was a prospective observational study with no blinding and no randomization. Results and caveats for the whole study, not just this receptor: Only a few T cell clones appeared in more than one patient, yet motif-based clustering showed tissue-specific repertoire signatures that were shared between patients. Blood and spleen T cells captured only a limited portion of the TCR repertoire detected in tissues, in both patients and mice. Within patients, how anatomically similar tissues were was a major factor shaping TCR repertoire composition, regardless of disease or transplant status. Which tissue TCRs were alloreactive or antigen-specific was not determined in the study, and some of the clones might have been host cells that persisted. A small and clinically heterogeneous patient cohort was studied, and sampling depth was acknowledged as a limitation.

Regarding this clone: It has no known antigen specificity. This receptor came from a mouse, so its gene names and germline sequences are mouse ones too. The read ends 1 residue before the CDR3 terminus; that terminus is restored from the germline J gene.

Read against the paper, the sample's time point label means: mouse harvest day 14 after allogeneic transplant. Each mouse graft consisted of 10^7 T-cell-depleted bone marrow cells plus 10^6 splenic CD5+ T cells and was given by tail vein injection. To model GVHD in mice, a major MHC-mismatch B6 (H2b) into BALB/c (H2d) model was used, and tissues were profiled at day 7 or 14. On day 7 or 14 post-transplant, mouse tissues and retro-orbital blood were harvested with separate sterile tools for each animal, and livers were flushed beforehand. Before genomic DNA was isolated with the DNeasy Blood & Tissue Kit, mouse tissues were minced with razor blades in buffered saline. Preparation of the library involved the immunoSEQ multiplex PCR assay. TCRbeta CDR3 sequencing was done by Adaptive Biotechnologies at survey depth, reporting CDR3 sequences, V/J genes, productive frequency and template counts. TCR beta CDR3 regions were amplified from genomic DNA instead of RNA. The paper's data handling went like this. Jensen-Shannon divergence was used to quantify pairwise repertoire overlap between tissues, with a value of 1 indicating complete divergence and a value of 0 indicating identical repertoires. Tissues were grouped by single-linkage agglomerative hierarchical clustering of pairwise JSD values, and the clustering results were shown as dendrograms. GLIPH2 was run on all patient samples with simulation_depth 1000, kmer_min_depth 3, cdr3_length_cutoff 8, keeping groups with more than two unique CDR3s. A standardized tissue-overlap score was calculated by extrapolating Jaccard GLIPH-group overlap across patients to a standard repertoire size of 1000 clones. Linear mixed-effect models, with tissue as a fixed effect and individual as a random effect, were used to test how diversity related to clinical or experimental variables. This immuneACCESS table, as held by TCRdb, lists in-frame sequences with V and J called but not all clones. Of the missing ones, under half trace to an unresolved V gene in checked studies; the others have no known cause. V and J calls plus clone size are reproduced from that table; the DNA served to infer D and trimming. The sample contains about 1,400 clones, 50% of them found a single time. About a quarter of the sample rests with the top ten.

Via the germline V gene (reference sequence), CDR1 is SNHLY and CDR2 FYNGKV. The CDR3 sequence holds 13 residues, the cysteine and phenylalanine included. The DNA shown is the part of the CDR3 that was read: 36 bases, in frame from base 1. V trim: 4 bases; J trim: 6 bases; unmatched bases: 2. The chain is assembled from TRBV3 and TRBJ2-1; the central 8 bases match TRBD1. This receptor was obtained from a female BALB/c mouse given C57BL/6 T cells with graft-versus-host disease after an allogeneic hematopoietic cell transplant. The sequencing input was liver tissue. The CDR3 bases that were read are TGTGCCAGCAGCTCCGGGACAGGTGCTGAGCAGTTC. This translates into CASSSGTGAEQF. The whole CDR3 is CASSSGTGAEQFF.